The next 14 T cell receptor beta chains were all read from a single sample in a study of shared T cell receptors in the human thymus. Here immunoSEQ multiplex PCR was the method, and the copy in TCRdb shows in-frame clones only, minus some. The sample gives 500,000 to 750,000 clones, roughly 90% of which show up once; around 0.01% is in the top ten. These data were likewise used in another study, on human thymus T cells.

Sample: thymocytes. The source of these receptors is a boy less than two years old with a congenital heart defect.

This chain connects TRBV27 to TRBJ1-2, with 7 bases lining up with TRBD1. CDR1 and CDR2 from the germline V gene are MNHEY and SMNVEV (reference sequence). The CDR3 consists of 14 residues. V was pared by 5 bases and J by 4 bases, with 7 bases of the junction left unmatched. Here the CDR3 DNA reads TGTGCCAGCAGTGCCGGGGACAGCTTCTATGGCTACACCTTC. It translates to CASSAGDSFYGYTF.

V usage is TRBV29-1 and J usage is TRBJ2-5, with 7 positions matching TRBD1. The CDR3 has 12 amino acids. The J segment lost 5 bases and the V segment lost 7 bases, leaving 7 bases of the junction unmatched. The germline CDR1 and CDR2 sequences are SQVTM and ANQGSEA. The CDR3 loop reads CSGRQGEETQYF. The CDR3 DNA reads TGCAGCGGAAGACAGGGCGAGGAGACCCAGTACTTC.

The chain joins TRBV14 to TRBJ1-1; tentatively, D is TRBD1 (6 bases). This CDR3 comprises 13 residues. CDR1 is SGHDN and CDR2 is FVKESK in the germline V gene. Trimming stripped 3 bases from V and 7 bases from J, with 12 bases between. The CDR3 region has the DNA TGTGCCAGCAGCCACCTGTCAGGGGTTGAAGCTTTCTTT. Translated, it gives CASSHLSGVEAFF.

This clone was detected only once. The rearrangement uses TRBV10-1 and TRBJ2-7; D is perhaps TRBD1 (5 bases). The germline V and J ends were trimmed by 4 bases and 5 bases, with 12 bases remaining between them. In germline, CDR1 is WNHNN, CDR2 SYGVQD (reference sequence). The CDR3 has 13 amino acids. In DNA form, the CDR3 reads TGCGCCAGCAGTGGAAGGCAGGGTCACGAGCAGTACTTC. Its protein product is CASSGRQGHEQYF.

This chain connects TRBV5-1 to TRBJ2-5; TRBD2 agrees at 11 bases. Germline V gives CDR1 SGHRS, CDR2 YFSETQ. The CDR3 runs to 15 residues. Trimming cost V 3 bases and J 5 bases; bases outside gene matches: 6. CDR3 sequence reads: CASSWLAGGPETQYF. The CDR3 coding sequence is TGCGCCAGCAGCTGGTTAGCGGGAGGGCCGGAGACCCAGTACTTC.

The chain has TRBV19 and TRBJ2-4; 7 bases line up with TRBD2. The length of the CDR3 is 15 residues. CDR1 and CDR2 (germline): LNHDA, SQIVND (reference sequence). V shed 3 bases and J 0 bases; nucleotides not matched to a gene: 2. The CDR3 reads CASSMGGSAKNIQYF. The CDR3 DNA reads TGTGCCAGTAGTATGGGGGGGTCAGCCAAAAACATTCAGTACTTC.

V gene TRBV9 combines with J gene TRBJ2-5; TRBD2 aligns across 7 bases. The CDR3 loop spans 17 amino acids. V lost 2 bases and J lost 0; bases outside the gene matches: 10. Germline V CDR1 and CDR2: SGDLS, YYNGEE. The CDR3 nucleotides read TGTGCCAGCAGCGTCCACGCGGTCCTAGCGGACCAAGAGACCCAGTACTTC. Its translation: CASSVHAVLADQETQYF. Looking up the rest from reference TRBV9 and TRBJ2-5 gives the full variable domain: DSGVTQTPKHLITATGQRVTLRCSPRSGDLSVYWYQQSLDQGLQFLIQYYNGEERAKGNILERFSAQQFPDLHSELNLSSLELGDSALYFCASSVHAVLADQETQYFGPGTRLLVL.

This chain's CDR3 is CASSSPGRGGAYEQYF. CDR3 in DNA: TGTGCCAGTAGTTCACCCGGGCGGGGAGGGGCTTACGAGCAGTACTTC. The J gene is TRBJ2-7, the V gene TRBV19; 7 bases map to TRBD2. V trimming: 5 bases; J trimming: 4 bases; junction bases outside the gene matches: 14. Germline CDR1 reads LNHDA; CDR2 reads SQIVND (reference sequence). This CDR3 comprises 16 residues. Full variable domain (remainder filled in from reference TRBV19 and TRBJ2-7): DGGITQSPKYLFRKEGQNVTLSCEQNLNHDAMYWYRQDPGQGLRLIYYSQIVNDFQKGDIAEGYSVSREKKESFPLTVTSAQKNPTAFYLCASSSPGRGGAYEQYFGPGTRLTVT.

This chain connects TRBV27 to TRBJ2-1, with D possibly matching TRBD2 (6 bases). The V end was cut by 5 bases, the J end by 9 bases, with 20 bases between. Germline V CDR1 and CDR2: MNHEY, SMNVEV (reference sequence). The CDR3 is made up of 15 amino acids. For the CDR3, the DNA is TGTGCCAGCAGTCTCCTCGGGACTGGGGTTGTTGAGCAGTTCTTC. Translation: CASSLLGTGVVEQFF.

DNA of the CDR3: TGTGCCAGCAGCTTCTGCGGGGGTGGGCACACAGATACGCAGTATTTT. Protein product: CASSFCGGGHTDTQYF. The rearrangement links TRBV7-2 to TRBJ2-3, with 7 bases aligning to TRBD2. CDR3 length: 16 amino acids. The J segment lost 2 bases and the V segment lost 3 bases, leaving 8 bases of the junction unmatched. The V gene's germline CDR1 is SGHTA and CDR2 FQGNSA.

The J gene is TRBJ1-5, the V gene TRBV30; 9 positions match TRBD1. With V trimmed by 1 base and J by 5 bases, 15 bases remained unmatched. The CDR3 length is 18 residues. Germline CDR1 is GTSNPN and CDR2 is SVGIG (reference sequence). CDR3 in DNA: TGTGCCTGGAGTGCACACTTAGGGGGACAGGGACTGGATCAGCCCCAGCATTTT. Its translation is CAWSAHLGGQGLDQPQHF.

The CDR3 nucleotides read TGTGCCAGCAGACTACAGGACAGGCCGCACCCCTACGAGCAGTACTTC. As protein: CASRLQDRPHPYEQYF. The rearrangement joins TRBV28 to TRBJ2-7; the match to TRBD1 covers 7 bases. V trimming: 6 bases; J trimming: 2 bases; junction bases outside the gene matches: 13. Looked up from germline, CDR1 is MDHEN and CDR2 is SYDVKM. CDR3 size: 16 residues.

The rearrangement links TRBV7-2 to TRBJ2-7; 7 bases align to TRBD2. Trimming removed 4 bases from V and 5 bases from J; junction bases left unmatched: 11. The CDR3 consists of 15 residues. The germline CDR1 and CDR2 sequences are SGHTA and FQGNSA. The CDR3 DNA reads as TGTGCCAGCAGCTGGACAAGGACTAGGGTACACGAGCAGTACTTC. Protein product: CASSWTRTRVHEQYF.

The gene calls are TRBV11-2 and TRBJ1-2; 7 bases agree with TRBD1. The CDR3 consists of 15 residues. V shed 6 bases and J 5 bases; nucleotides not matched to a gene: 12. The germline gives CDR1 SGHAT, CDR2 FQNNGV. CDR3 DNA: TGTGCCAGCAGGGGACAGAAAAAACCAAATTATGGCTACACCTTC. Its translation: CASRGQKKPNYGYTF. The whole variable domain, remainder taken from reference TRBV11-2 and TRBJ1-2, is EAGVAQSPRYKIIEKRQSVAFWCNPISGHATLYWYQQILGQGPKLLIQFQNNGVVDDSQLPKDRFSAERLKGVDSTLKIQPAKLEDSAVYLCASRGQKKPNYGYTFGSGTRLTVV.